The sequence of this T cell receptor beta chain was determined in a study of shared clonotypes between healthy human individuals (dated by TCRdb to about 2020). Study-level background: Two women and three men aged 18 to 49 years were included in the cohort. To increase sequencing depth and limit assay-specific biases, TCR repertoire library preparation and sequencing were carried out by different laboratories using diverse techniques. The study deeply sequenced blood TCR repertoires of about 5 healthy adults to estimate repertoire size and the extent of clonotype sharing between individuals. Per donor, leukapheresis produced somewhere between about 0.8 and 9 billion PBMCs.

The junction carries 16 bases between V and J, which are trimmed by 7 bases and 6 bases respectively. CDR1 MDHEN and CDR2 SYDVKM are derived from the germline V gene. Inclusive of the bounding cysteine and phenylalanine, the CDR3 is 14 residues long. This entry keeps only the CDR3 DNA: 42 bases, framed from base 1. General study outcomes and caveats: The genetic and exposure-history diversity represented was limited by the small number of donors. Only blood was sampled, and tissue TCR repertoires likely differ from those in blood. Pairwise subsampling indicated that sequencing depth was expected to affect the degree of clonotype sharing among donors.

Using the deep immunoSEQ assay, TCR CDR3 regions were amplified from genomic DNA by multiplex PCR. Genomic DNA extracted from each cell subset was distributed evenly over all wells of several immunoSEQ 96-well plates, and each plate served as one replicate. Each replicate PCR for unsorted PBMC received 300 to 350 ng genomic DNA, equal to about 30,000 T cell genomes. Genomic DNA from unsorted PBMC was sequenced over ten immunoSEQ deep assay plates. The purified libraries were quantified using a Qubit 3.0 fluorometer, sized with a Bioanalyzer 2100, and then quantified again using the KAPA Library Quantification kit. Every immunoSEQ 96-well plate was sequenced on a dedicated single-read 150-cycle Illumina NextSeq 550 flow cell. The study's processing was this. Because the immunoSEQ output held only junctional sequences and lacked quality scores, the filtering could not match the filtering applied to full-length reads. Sequences were annotated with PyIR, a Python wrapper for IgBLAST v1.9, and V/J genes and CDR3 were assigned using IMGT germline references. Any read was removed if the V/J assignment was weak (E-value above 1e-6), the CDR3 was missing, or the read contained stop codons, out-of-frame junctions, or ambiguous translated residues. V3J clonotypes were defined as sequences sharing an identical inferred V gene, J gene, and CDR3 amino acid sequence. The percentage overlap between two repertoires was calculated by dividing the number of shared unique clonotypes by the size of the smaller repertoire. Repertoire richness was assessed with RTK rarefaction, the Chao1 estimator, and Recon v2.1 estimates of unobserved clonotypes. TCRdb's version of the immuneACCESS table is confined to in-frame rearrangements and falls short of the full clone set. An unresolved V gene accounts for under half of the shortfall where checked; the remainder is of unknown origin. V and J calls and clone size follow that table, whereas D and trimming were derived from the DNA. Here the sample has about 480,000 clones; approximately 85% occur a single time. The ten top clones hold 10% to 15% of the sample.

Concerning this clone itself: Its binding antigen is unknown. Base qualities were left out, and no much larger clone turns up one base away.

Healthy HIV-negative adults with no recently reported acute infections or vaccinations were included as donors. Every donor was a Caucasian adult residing in Nashville, Tennessee, USA. For unsorted samples, 85 million to 100 million PBMCs were counted, and genomic DNA was extracted using the QIAamp DNA Blood Mini kit. Blood was collected by leukapheresis, and PBMCs were isolated by Ficoll-Histopaque density gradient centrifugation and then cryopreserved in liquid nitrogen vapor phase. This receptor was taken from a middle-aged woman in good health. Some clones in this sample may be carry-over from other donors' samples. Recombination connected TRBV28 to TRBJ2-1; the D gene is not confidently resolved. The sequencing input was PBMCs. CDR3 loop: CASTKDQSPNEQFF. The nucleotide sequence reads as follows: TGTGCCAGCACCAAGGACCAGTCCCCCAATGAGCAGTTCTTC.